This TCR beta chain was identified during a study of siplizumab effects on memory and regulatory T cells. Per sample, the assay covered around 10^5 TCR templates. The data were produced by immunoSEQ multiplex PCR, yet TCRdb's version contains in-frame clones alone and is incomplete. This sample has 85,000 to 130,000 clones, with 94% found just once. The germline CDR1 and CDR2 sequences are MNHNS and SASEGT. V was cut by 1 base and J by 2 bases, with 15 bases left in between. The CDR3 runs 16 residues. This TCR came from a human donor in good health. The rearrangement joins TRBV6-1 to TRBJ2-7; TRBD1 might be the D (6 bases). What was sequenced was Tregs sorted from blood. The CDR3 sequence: CASSEVRGIPTYEQYF. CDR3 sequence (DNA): TGTGCCAGCAGTGAAGTAAGGGGGATCCCCACCTACGAGCAGTACTTC.